These 22 T cell receptor beta chains share one sample of origin, sequenced in a study of blood T cell repertoires in COVID-19. The method was immunoSEQ multiplex PCR; TCRdb's version includes in-frame clones alone and lacks a portion of them. The repertoire has 60,000 to 80,000 clones, about 85% of them found once; the top ten carry roughly 13%. Sample: peripheral blood. These TCRs come from a man in his fifties or sixties with COVID-19, enrolled during active disease.

This chain joins TRBV10-3 and TRBJ1-1; D gene ambiguous. The CDR3 totals 14 residues. Trimming cost V 4 bases and J 1 base, with 10 bases left between them. Per germline, CDR1 ENHRY and CDR2 SYGVKD. The CDR3 DNA reads TGTGCCATCAGTGTTGAGAGATCGAACACTGAAGCTTTCTTT. It yields the protein CAISVERSNTEAFF.

V usage is TRBV2 and J usage is TRBJ1-2, with D tentatively TRBD1 (5 bases). Trimming cost V 5 bases and J 5 bases, with 9 bases left between them. Germline V CDR1 and CDR2: SNHLY, FYNNEI. This CDR3 has 12 residues. CDR3 coding DNA: TGTGCCAGCAGTCCGACAGAGTATGGCTACACCTTC. It translates to CASSPTEYGYTF.

The chain is built from TRBV6-4 and TRBJ2-7; TRBD2 aligns across 7 bases. V was clipped by 1 base and J by 0 bases; unmatched bases: 12. The CDR3 contains 18 residues. From germline, CDR1 is MRHNA and CDR2 SNTAGT. CDR3 protein: CASSDCTGGPSPSYEQYF. Here the CDR3 DNA reads TGTGCCAGCAGTGACTGTACGGGAGGTCCCTCTCCCTCCTACGAGCAGTACTTC.

This clone was seen a handful of times. CDR3 sequence: CASSPRGDTRKGETQYF. CDR3 sequence (DNA): TGTGCCAGCAGTCCCAGGGGGGACACCCGGAAAGGGGAGACCCAGTACTTC. The J gene is TRBJ2-5, the V gene TRBV27; tentatively, D is TRBD1 (7 bases). CDR1 is MNHEY and CDR2 is SMNVEV in the germline V gene (reference sequence). The V gene lost 5 bases and the J gene lost 5 bases, with 24 bases spanning the gap. The CDR3 covers 17 residues.

The CDR3 DNA reads TGTGCCAGCAGTAAACAAGGGGATCGGGCGGGGGAGCTGTTTTTT. Amino acids: CASSKQGDRAGELFF. The chain links TRBV2 to TRBJ2-2, with D possibly TRBD1 on 5 matching bases. Looked up from germline, CDR1 is SNHLY and CDR2 is FYNNEI. V was pared by 5 bases and J by 8 bases, with 18 bases between. The CDR3 totals 15 residues.

The chain recombines TRBV6-5 with TRBJ2-1, with 11 nucleotides matching TRBD2. This CDR3 region has 13 residues. Looked up from germline, CDR1 is MNHEY and CDR2 is SVGAGI. With 7 bases clipped from V and 8 bases from J, the junction kept 4 bases outside the gene matches. The CDR3 DNA follows: TGTGCCAGCAAAATAGCGGGAGGGTATGAGCAGTTCTTC. Amino acid sequence: CASKIAGGYEQFF.

This clone appeared many times. V usage is TRBV6-5 and J usage is TRBJ1-2; D call uncertain. V dropped 0 bases and J dropped 4 bases, with 9 bases sitting between them. The CDR3 extends over 14 amino acids. The germline gives CDR1 MNHEY, CDR2 SVGAGI. The CDR3 DNA sequence: TGTGCCAGCAGTTACTCGTCGGGAGGCTATGGCTACACCTTC. Translated, it gives CASSYSSGGYGYTF.

V is TRBV6-1 and J is TRBJ1-6; no firm D call. CDR3 size: 15 residues. Trimming took 1 base from V and 0 from J, leaving 4 bases between them. The germline gives CDR1 MNHNS, CDR2 SASEGT. CDR3 in DNA: TGTGCCAGCAGTGAAGACAGCTCCTATAATTCACCCCTCCACTTT. Amino acid sequence: CASSEDSSYNSPLHF.

In this sample, this clone turned up once. The chain links TRBV2 to TRBJ2-3; D is possibly TRBD2 (6 bases). This CDR3 region has 12 residues. CDR1 is SNHLY, CDR2 FYNNEI, per germline. V lost 8 bases and J lost 9, with 15 bases in between. The CDR3 protein is CASRGDGQTQYF. For the CDR3, the DNA is TGTGCCAGCCGCGGGGACGGACAAACGCAGTATTTT.

The rearrangement joins TRBV7-9 to TRBJ2-7; 7 positions match TRBD1. The V and J ends lost 4 bases and 6 bases, in that order; junction bases with no gene match: 9. Per germline, CDR1 SEHNR and CDR2 FQNEAQ (reference sequence). The CDR3 covers 14 residues. The CDR3 sequence: CASSSGTEAFEQYF. The CDR3 nucleotides read TGTGCCAGCAGCTCCGGGACAGAAGCTTTCGAGCAGTACTTC.

The chain employs TRBV4-2 and TRBJ2-4, with a possible D match to TRBD1 (5 bases). The V end lost 4 bases, the J end lost 2 bases, and 12 bases lay between the germline ends. The CDR3 length is 15 residues. The germline CDR1 and CDR2 sequences are LGHNA and YNFKEQ. As DNA, the CDR3 is TGTGCCAGCAGCCCATACCAGGGAACCAAAAACATTCAGTACTTC. It encodes CASSPYQGTKNIQYF.

The chain employs TRBV24-1 and TRBJ2-1; D is ambiguous. CDR3 length: 16 residues. V was trimmed by 0 bases and J by 0 bases, leaving 8 bases between them. Looked up from germline, CDR1 is KGHDR and CDR2 is SFDVKD. CDR3 loop: CATSDLSRSSYNEQFF. Written as DNA, the CDR3 is TGTGCCACCAGTGATTTGAGTAGGAGCTCCTACAATGAGCAGTTCTTC.

V gene TRBV18 combines with J gene TRBJ2-3, with a weak D call TRBD2 (7 bases). Trimming took 6 bases from V and 0 from J, leaving 19 bases between them. The CDR3 has 17 amino acids. Germline CDR1 is KGHSH and CDR2 is LQKENI. CDR3 DNA: TGTGCCAGCTCGCCTCGGGGGGCCCCTCCTAGCACAGATACGCAGTATTTT. Residues: CASSPRGAPPSTDTQYF.

The chain carries TRBV7-9 and TRBJ2-2; no clear D. V dropped 4 bases and J dropped 0 bases, with 6 bases sitting between them. CDR1 is SEHNR, CDR2 FQNEAQ, per germline (reference sequence). This CDR3 has 14 amino acids. The CDR3 loop reads CASSSATNTGELFF. The CDR3 region has the DNA TGTGCCAGCAGCTCAGCTACGAACACCGGGGAGCTGTTTTTT.

In this sample, this clone turned up once. The chain employs TRBV7-9 and TRBJ1-4, with a tentative D call TRBD1 (5 bases). CDR1 is SEHNR, CDR2 FQNEAQ, per germline (reference sequence). The V gene lost 6 bases and the J gene lost 4 bases, with 12 bases spanning the gap. The CDR3 runs to 14 residues. The DNA of the CDR3 is TGTGCCAGCAGTTTTAGGGGCCTTAATGAAAAACTGTTTTTT. Amino acid sequence: CASSFRGLNEKLFF. The variable domain in full, with the rest retrieved from reference TRBV7-9 and TRBJ1-4, is DTGVSQNPRHKITKRGQNVTFRCDPISEHNRLYWYRQTLGQGPEFLTYFQNEAQLEKSRLLSDRFSAERPKGSFSTLEIQRTEQGDSAMYLCASSFRGLNEKLFFGSGTQLSVL.

The genes are TRBV10-3 and TRBJ2-7; a weak D match, TRBD1 (5 bases). There are 16 residues in the CDR3. Germline V gene lookup returns CDR1 ENHRY and CDR2 SYGVKD. V lost 6 bases, J lost 2 bases, and 20 bases lay in between. The CDR3 DNA follows: TGTGCCATCAGAAAAGTCCTGTCCGACAGACCCTACGAGCAGTACTTC. Residues: CAIRKVLSDRPYEQYF.

The DNA for the CDR3 is TGCAGCGTGGGACAGGAAGTCAATCAGCCCCAGCATTTT. Translated: CSVGQEVNQPQHF. This chain uses TRBV29-1 with TRBJ1-5, with 8 bases identical to TRBD1. The ends lost 6 bases at V and 3 bases at J; junction bases unmatched: 4. The germline gives CDR1 SQVTM, CDR2 ANQGSEA. The CDR3 runs 13 residues.

The chain joins TRBV5-1 to TRBJ2-1, with TRBD1 identical over 8 bases. The CDR3 is 19 amino acids. Trimming at V came to 1 base and at J to 9 bases, leaving 21 bases not matched to a gene. Germline V gene data show CDR1 as SGHRS and CDR2 as YFSETQ. The CDR3 DNA sequence: TGCGCCAGCAGCTTGACACGATTTTTAGGACAGGGTTTATTTTTTGAGCAGTTCTTC. Encoded protein: CASSLTRFLGQGLFFEQFF.

The chain joins TRBV28 to TRBJ1-2; 10 nucleotides line up with TRBD1. Germline CDR1 and CDR2: MDHEN and SYDVKM. This CDR3 contains 14 residues. J gave up 1 base and V 6 bases, and 2 bases lay outside the gene matches. The CDR3 sequence is CASRRTGGNYGYTF. The CDR3 DNA sequence: TGTGCCAGCAGGAGGACAGGGGGTAACTATGGCTACACCTTC.

This chain links TRBV28 with TRBJ2-2; D gene ambiguous. Looked up from germline, CDR1 is MDHEN and CDR2 is SYDVKM. V gave up 6 bases and J gave up 0 bases, with 5 bases separating them. CDR3 length: 13 residues. The CDR3 spells CASSSANTGELFF. CDR3 sequence (DNA): TGTGCCAGCAGCTCCGCGAACACCGGGGAGCTGTTTTTT.

V gene TRBV30 combines with J gene TRBJ2-3; weak D call: TRBD2 (5 bases). CDR1 is GTSNPN, CDR2 SVGIG, per germline (reference sequence). CDR3 length equals 13 residues. The germline V and J ends were trimmed by 3 bases and 5 bases, with 12 bases remaining between them. The CDR3 DNA reads as TGTGCCTGGAGCGCGGGTCAAGAAGATACGCAGTATTTT. It yields the protein CAWSAGQEDTQYF.

The genes are TRBV12-3 or TRBV12-4 and TRBJ2-7, with TRBD1 as a possible D gene (6 bases). The CDR3 spans 13 residues. V lost 8 bases and J 2 bases, leaving 13 bases between the germline ends. In DNA form, the CDR3 reads TGTGCCAGCGCTCCCGGGACAACCTACGAGCAGTACTTC. This codes for CASAPGTTYEQYF.